This TCR beta chain was identified during a study of T cells in Graves' hyperthyroidism and ophthalmopathy. TCR beta CDR3 region amplification was performed from RNA transcripts. The HTBI primer set drove a first-round RT-PCR of the TCR CDR3. One entry per CDR3 protein results from TCRdb running MiXCR on the multiplex PCR reads. This sample has roughly 420,000 distinct CDR3 sequences, with 15% to 19% found just once. The table lists this clonotype with a few counts. V was trimmed by 0 bases and J by 1 base, leaving 10 bases between them. This CDR3 comprises 16 residues. In germline, CDR1 is LNHDA, CDR2 SQIVND (reference sequence).

The V and J genes are TRBV19 and TRBJ1-5, with no clear D. This clonotype was sampled from a young woman with Graves' hyperthyroidism. Sequenced material: blood. The CDR3 protein is CASSIDAGLSNQPQHF. The CDR3 bases are TGTGCCAGTAGTATAGATGCTGGACTGAGCAATCAGCCCCAGCATTTT.